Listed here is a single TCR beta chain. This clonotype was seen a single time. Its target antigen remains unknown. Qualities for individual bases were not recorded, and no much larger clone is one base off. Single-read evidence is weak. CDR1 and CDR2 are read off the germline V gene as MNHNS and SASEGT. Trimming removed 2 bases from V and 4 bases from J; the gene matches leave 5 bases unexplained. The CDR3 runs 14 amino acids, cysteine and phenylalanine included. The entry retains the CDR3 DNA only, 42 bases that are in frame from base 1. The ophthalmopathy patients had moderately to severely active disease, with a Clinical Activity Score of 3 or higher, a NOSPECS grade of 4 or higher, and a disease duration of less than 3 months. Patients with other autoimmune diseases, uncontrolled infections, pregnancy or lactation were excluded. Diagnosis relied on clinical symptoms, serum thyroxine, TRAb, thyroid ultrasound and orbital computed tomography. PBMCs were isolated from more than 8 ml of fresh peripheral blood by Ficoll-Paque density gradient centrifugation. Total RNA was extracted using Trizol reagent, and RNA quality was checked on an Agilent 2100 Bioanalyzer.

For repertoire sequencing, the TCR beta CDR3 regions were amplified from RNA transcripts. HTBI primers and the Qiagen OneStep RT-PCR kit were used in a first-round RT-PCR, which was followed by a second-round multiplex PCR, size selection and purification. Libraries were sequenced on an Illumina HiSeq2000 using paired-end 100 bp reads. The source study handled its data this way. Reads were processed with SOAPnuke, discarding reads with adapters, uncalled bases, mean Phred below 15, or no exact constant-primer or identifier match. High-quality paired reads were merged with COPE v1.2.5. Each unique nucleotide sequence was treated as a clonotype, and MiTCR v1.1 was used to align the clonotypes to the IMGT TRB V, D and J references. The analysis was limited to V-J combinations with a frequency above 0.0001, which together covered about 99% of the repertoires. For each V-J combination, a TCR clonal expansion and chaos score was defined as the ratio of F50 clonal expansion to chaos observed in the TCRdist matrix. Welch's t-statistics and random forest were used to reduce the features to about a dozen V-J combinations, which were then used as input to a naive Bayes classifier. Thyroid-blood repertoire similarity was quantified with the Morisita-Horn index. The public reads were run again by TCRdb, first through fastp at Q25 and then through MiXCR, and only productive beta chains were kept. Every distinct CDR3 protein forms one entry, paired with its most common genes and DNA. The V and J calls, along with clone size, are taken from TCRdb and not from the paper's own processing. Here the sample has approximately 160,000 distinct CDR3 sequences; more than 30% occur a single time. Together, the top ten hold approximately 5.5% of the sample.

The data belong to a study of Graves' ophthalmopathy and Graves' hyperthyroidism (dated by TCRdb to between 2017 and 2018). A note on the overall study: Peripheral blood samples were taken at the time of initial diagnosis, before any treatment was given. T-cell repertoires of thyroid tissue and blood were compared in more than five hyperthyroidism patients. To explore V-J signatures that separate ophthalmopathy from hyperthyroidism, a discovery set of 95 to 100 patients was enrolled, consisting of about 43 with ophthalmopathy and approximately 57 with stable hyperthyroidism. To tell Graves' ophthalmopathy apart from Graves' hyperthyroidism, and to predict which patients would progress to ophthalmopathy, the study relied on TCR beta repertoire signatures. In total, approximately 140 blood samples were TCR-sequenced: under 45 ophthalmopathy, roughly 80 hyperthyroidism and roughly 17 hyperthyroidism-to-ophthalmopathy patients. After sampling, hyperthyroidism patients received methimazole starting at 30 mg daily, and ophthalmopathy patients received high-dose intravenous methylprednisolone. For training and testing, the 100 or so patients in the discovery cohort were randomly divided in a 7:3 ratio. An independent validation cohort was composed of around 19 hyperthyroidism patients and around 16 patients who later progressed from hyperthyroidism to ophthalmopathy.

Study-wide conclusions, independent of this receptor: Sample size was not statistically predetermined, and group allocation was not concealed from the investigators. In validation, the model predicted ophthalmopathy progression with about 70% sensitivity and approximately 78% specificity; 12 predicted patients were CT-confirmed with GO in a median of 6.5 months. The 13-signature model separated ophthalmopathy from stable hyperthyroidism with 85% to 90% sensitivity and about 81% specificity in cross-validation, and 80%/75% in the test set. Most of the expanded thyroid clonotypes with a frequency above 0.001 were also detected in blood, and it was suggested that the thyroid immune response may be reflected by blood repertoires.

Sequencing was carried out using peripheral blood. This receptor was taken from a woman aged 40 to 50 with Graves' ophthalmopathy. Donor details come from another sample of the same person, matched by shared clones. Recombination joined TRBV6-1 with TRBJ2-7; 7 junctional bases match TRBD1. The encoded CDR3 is CASSEQQGQYEQYF. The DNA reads TGTGCCAGCAGTGAACAACAGGGGCAGTACGAGCAGTACTTC.